Sequencing of this TCR beta chain was carried out in a study of cytomegalovirus exposure and HLA in healthy donors. Study as a whole: As released early, the data held about 85 million unique TCRs from HLA-typed donors.

Points from the study as a whole: Some TCR beta chains (roughly 150 of them) were listed as cytomegalovirus-associated.

This clone was observed once. As yet, its antigen is unknown. The V gene's germline CDR1 is MGHDK and CDR2 SYGVNS. This CDR3 has 13 amino acids. The V and J ends lost 1 base and 3 bases respectively, with 7 bases between them. Amplification used 60 Vbeta primers and 13 Jbeta primers. Only in-frame clones appear in the TCRdb table, and some are missing; sequencing was by immunoSEQ multiplex PCR. This sample has about 140,000 clones, with around 75% found just once. Donors sampled were nominally healthy, though unrecorded immune exposures were likely. Source material: PBMCs. This sequence joins TRBV25-1 and TRBJ2-7, with D perhaps matching TRBD2 (5 bases). The origin of this receptor is a man between 18 and 29 years old in good health and CMV-seropositive. This CDR3 reads CASSEFGGYEQYF. In DNA form, the CDR3 reads TGTGCCAGCAGTGAATTTGGAGGCTACGAGCAGTACTTC.